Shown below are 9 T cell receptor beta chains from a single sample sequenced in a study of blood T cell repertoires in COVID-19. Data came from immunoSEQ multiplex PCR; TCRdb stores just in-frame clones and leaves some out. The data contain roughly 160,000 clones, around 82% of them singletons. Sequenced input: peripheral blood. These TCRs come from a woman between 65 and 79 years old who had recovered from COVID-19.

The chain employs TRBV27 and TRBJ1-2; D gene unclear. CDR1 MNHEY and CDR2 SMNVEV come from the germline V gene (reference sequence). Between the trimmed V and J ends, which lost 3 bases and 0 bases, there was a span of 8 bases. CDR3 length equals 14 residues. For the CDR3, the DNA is TGTGCCAGCAGTTTGGTCGGTGCTAACTATGGCTACACCTTC. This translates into CASSLVGANYGYTF.

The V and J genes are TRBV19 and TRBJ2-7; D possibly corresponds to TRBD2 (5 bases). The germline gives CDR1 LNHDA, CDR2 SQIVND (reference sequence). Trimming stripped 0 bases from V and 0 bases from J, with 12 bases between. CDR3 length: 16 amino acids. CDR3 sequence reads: CASSIDRSGSSYEQYF. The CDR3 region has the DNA TGTGCCAGTAGTATAGATCGGAGCGGAAGCTCCTACGAGCAGTACTTC.

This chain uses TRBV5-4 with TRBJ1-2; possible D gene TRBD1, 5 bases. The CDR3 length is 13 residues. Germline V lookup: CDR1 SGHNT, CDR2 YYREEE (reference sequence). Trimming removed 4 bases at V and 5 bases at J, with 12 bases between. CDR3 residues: CASSRGNPYGYTF. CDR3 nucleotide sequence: TGTGCCAGCAGCCGGGGGAATCCATATGGCTACACCTTC.

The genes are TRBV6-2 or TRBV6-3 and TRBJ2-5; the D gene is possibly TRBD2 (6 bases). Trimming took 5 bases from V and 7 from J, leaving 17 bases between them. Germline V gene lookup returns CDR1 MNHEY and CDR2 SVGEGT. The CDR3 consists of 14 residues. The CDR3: CASSPMRGSATQYF. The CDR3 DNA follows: TGTGCCAGCAGTCCAATGCGGGGTTCCGCGACCCAGTACTTC.

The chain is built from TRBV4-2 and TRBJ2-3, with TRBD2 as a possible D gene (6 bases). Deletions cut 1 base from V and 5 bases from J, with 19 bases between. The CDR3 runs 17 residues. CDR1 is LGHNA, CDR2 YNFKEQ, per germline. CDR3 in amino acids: CASSQGGTRAGGDTQYF. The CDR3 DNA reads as TGTGCCAGCAGCCAAGGGGGGACTCGGGCGGGCGGAGATACGCAGTATTTT.

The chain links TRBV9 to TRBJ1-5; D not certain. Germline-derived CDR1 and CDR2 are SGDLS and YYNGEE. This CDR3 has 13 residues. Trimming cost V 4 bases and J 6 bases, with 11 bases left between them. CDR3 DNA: TGTGCCAGCAGCCTTTGGGAGGGTCAGCCCCAGCATTTT. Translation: CASSLWEGQPQHF.

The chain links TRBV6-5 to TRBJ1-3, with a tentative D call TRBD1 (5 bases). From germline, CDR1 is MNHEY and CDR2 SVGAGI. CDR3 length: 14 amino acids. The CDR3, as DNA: TGTGCTGTCGGGGGGACGCCCTCTGGAAACACCATATATTTT. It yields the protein CAVGGTPSGNTIYF.

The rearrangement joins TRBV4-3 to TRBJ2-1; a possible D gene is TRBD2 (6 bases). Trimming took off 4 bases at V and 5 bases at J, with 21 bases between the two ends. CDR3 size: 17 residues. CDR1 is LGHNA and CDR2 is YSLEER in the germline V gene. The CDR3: CASSPSRMGGGDNEQFF. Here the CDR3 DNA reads TGCGCCAGCAGCCCTAGCCGGATGGGAGGAGGGGACAATGAGCAGTTCTTC.

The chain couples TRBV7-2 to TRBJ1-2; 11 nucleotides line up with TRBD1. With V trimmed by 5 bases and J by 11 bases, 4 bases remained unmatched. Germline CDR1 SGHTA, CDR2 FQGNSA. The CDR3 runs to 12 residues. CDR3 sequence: CASSQGDRGYTF. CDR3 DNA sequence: TGTGCCAGCAGCCAGGGGGACAGGGGGTACACCTTC.